The clone carrying this T cell receptor beta chain was found many times. Each TCR transcript was tagged with a 10-nucleotide random UMI during 5'RACE. Each CDR3 protein gets one entry after TCRdb re-called the 5' RACE reads with MiXCR. The repertoire holds 50,000 to 80,000 distinct CDR3 sequences, with less than 5.5% as singletons. This sample was included in a study of neurological immune-mediated disorders. The CDR3 contains 13 residues. Trimming removed 3 bases from V and 5 bases from J, with 8 bases in between. The germline V gene encodes CDR1 ENHRY and CDR2 SYGVKD. The sequenced sample consisted of PBMCs. V and J are TRBV10-3 and TRBJ1-5; D unresolved. The sequence came from a man aged 25-45 years with multiple sclerosis. The CDR3 loop is CAISEGGYQPQHF. The CDR3 DNA reads TGTGCCATCAGTGAAGGTGGGTATCAGCCCCAGCATTTT.